This T cell receptor (beta chain) was identified during a study of cytomegalovirus exposure and HLA in healthy donors. Study findings and constraints: CMV antigen specificity was confirmed in vitro for three CMV-associated chains. The authors considered a cluster of highly shared sequence variants likely to be a sequencing artifact.

There are 14 residues in the CDR3. From germline, CDR1 is GTSNPN and CDR2 SVGIG (reference sequence). Trimming left V 2 bases short and J 7 bases short, with 17 bases between. A multiplex PCR was run with 60 Vbeta primers and 13 Jbeta primers. Produced via immunoSEQ multiplex PCR; TCRdb's table is partial and in-frame only. The sample lists fewer than 65,000 clones, roughly 85% seen once, with around 1.5% in the top ten. Concerning this clone itself: Its antigen is not known.

The sequencing input was PBMCs. The source of this sequence is a young man in good health and CMV-seronegative. This sequence joins TRBV30 and TRBJ1-2; TRBD1 is a possible D gene (5 bases). CDR3 sequence (DNA): TGTGCCTGGAGTCAGCAGTCAGGGTTCTTTGGCTACACCTTC. Encoded protein: CAWSQQSGFFGYTF.